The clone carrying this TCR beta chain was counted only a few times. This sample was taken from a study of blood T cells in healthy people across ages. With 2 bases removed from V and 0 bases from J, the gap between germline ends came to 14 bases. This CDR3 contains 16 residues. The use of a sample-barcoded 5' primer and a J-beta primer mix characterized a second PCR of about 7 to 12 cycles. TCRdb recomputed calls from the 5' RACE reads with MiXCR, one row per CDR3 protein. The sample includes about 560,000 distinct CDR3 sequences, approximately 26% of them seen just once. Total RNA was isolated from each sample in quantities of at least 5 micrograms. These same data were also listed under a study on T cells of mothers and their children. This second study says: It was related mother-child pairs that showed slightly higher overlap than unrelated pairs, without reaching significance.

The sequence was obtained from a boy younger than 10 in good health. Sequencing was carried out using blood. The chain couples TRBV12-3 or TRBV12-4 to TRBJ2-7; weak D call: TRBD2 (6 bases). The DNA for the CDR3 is TGTGCCAGCAGTTTAACGAGCGGGTTCAGCTCCTACGAGCAGTACTTC. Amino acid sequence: CASSLTSGFSSYEQYF.